The 29 T cell receptor beta chains below come from one sample, sequenced in a study of blood T cell repertoires in COVID-19. Measured with immunoSEQ multiplex PCR; TCRdb has only the in-frame clones, and not every one. The data contain roughly 120,000 clones, nearly 80% of them seen just once; the ten biggest clones take up roughly 16%. Material: peripheral blood. These receptors were taken from an elderly woman with active or convalescent COVID-19.

The chain joins TRBV3-1 (or the pseudogene TRBV3-2) to TRBJ2-5, with D perhaps matching TRBD2 (6 bases). The length of the CDR3 is 17 residues. Germline V lookup: CDR1 LGHDT, CDR2 YNNKEL (reference sequence). Trimming shortened V by 4 bases and J by 3 bases, and 21 bases separated the two germline ends. The CDR3 sequence is CASSPDSGTLTKETQYF. CDR3 DNA: TGTGCCAGCAGCCCAGATTCGGGGACTCTAACCAAAGAGACCCAGTACTTC.

The chain couples TRBV18 to TRBJ2-7; a weak D match, TRBD1 (6 bases). The germline gives CDR1 KGHSH, CDR2 LQKENI. This CDR3 region has 13 residues. Trimming shortened V by 3 bases and J by 0 bases, and 6 bases separated the two germline ends. The CDR3: CASSPDSSYEQYF. For the CDR3, the DNA is TGTGCCAGCTCACCGGACAGCTCCTACGAGCAGTACTTC.

The V gene is TRBV28, the J gene TRBJ2-7, with TRBD2 matching 8 bases. The CDR3 sequence is 14 residues long. Germline CDR1 reads MDHEN; CDR2 reads SYDVKM. Trimming took 7 bases from V and 3 from J; bases not matched to a gene: 8. CDR3 protein: CASIGAGGNYEQYF. Here the CDR3 DNA reads TGTGCCAGCATTGGGGCGGGAGGTAACTACGAGCAGTACTTC.

This clone was seen a single time. Other nucleotide sequences from this sample produce the same CDR3. This sequence joins TRBV28 and TRBJ1-5; no clear D. From germline, CDR1 is MDHEN and CDR2 SYDVKM. The V end was cut by 4 bases, the J end by 0 bases, with 10 bases between. The CDR3 extends over 15 amino acids. In DNA form, the CDR3 reads TGTGCCAGCAGTTCTCTCCTCTATAGCAATCAGCCCCAGCATTTT. It translates to CASSSLLYSNQPQHF. Variable domain in full (rest from reference TRBV28 and TRBJ1-5): DVKVTQSSRYLVKRTGEKVFLECVQDMDHENMFWYRQDPGLGLRLIYFSYDVKMKEKGDIPEGYSVSREKKERFSLILESASTNQTSMYLCASSSLLYSNQPQHFGDGTRLSIL.

This chain uses TRBV10-1 with TRBJ2-1; 13 positions match TRBD2. The CDR3 covers 19 residues. Germline assignment: CDR1 WNHNN and CDR2 SYGVQD (reference sequence). The V segment lost 2 bases and the J segment 0 bases; nucleotides outside the gene matches: 7. The CDR3 DNA reads TGCGCCAGCAGTGAGGGTCCGGGACTAGCGGGGAGCTCCTACAATGAGCAGTTCTTC. As protein: CASSEGPGLAGSSYNEQFF.

The V call is TRBV4-2, the J call TRBJ2-7; 7 nucleotides line up with TRBD1. The CDR3 is 16 residues long. Trimming cost V 4 bases and J 2 bases; bases outside gene matches: 11. Germline V lookup: CDR1 LGHNA, CDR2 YNFKEQ. The CDR3 sequence is CASSRNVRDRAYEQYF. DNA for the CDR3: TGTGCCAGCAGCCGAAATGTCCGGGACAGAGCCTACGAGCAGTACTTC.

V usage is TRBV19 and J usage is TRBJ1-5; D uncertain. Germline-derived CDR1 and CDR2 are LNHDA and SQIVND (reference sequence). The CDR3 contains 12 residues. V lost 6 bases, J lost 6 bases, and 9 bases lay in between. CDR3 region: CASRNSGQPQHF. The CDR3, as DNA: TGTGCCAGTAGGAATTCGGGTCAGCCCCAGCATTTT.

This chain links TRBV5-4 with TRBJ2-3; tentative D call: TRBD1 (7 bases). The CDR3 is 15 residues long. Per the germline V gene, CDR1 is SGHNT and CDR2 is YYREEE (reference sequence). The V end lost 2 bases, the J end lost 0 bases, and 10 bases lay between the germline ends. CDR3 DNA: TGTGCCAGCAGCTTCAGGGGGGAAAGCACAGATACGCAGTATTTT. It specifies CASSFRGESTDTQYF.

The V gene is TRBV5-6, the J gene TRBJ2-1; 12 bases fit TRBD2. V lost 4 bases and J lost 6; bases outside the gene matches: 5. The germline V gene encodes CDR1 SGHDT and CDR2 YYEEEE. The CDR3 has 15 amino acids. CDR3 nucleotides: TGTGCCAGCAGCCGACTAGCGGGAGATCCCAATGAGCAGTTCTTC. Amino acid sequence: CASSRLAGDPNEQFF. Full variable domain (rest looked up from reference TRBV5-6 and TRBJ2-1): DAGVTQSPTHLIKTRGQQVTLRCSPKSGHDTVSWYQQALGQGPQFIFQYYEEEERQRGNFPDRFSGHQFPNYSSELNVNALLLGDSALYLCASSRLAGDPNEQFFGPGTRLTVL.

This chain links TRBV7-9 with TRBJ2-5, with 9 bases that match TRBD2. The CDR3 loop spans 15 amino acids. J lost 2 bases, V lost 5 bases, and 6 bases had no gene match. Germline V gives CDR1 SEHNR, CDR2 FQNEAQ (reference sequence). The CDR3 nucleotides read TGTGCCAGCAGCCCCATTAGCGGGAGACAAGAGACCCAGTACTTC. Translated, it gives CASSPISGRQETQYF.

This clone was detected a few times. This chain uses TRBV30 with TRBJ1-1; the D gene is possibly TRBD1 (5 bases). Looked up from germline, CDR1 is GTSNPN and CDR2 is SVGIG (reference sequence). The CDR3 is made up of 12 amino acids. Trimming took 5 bases from V and 5 from J, leaving 12 bases between them. The CDR3 DNA is TGTGCCTGGGGACGGGGGGAAACTGAAGCTTTCTTT. Translation: CAWGRGETEAFF. The full variable domain, its missing parts supplied by reference TRBV30 and TRBJ1-1, is SQTIHQWPATLVQPVGSPLSLECTVEGTSNPNLYWYRQAAGRGLQLLFYSVGIGQISSEVPQNLSASRPQDRQFILSSKKLLLSDSGFYLCAWGRGETEAFFGQGTRLTVV.

The gene calls are TRBV4-3 and TRBJ1-3, with D perhaps TRBD1 (5 bases). In germline, CDR1 is LGHNA, CDR2 YSLEER. The ends were cut back, 0 bases at V and 0 bases at J, with 15 bases in the middle. The CDR3 extends over 18 amino acids. CDR3 coding DNA: TGCGCCAGCAGCCAAGAACAGCAGGGTTGGGGCTCTGGAAACACCATATATTTT. Translated: CASSQEQQGWGSGNTIYF.

As for this clone: A read error is possible here, since a much larger clone lies one base away. The CDR3 coding sequence is TGTGCCAGCAGCTTCAGCTCCTACGAGCAGTACTTC. Translation: CASSFSSYEQYF. The rearrangement links TRBV7-9 to TRBJ2-7; D is uncertain. Germline V CDR1 and CDR2: SEHNR, FQNEAQ (reference sequence). V was cut by 3 bases and J by 0 bases, with 3 bases left in between. CDR3 length: 12 amino acids.

The chain is built from TRBV5-1 and TRBJ1-2, with 7 bases that match TRBD1. The J segment lost 6 bases and the V segment lost 4 bases, leaving 12 bases of the junction unmatched. The CDR3 has 15 amino acids. Germline CDR1 reads SGHRS; CDR2 reads YFSETQ. CDR3 in amino acids: CASSPLPGQMNGYTF. The CDR3, as DNA: TGCGCCAGCAGCCCTCTTCCGGGACAGATGAATGGCTACACCTTC. Using reference TRBV5-1 and TRBJ1-2 for the parts outside the CDR3, the full variable domain is KAGVTQTPRYLIKTRGQQVTLSCSPISGHRSVSWYQQTPGQGLQFLFEYFSETQRNKGNFPGRFSGRQFSNSRSEMNVSTLELGDSALYLCASSPLPGQMNGYTFGSGTRLTVV.

This chain links TRBV27 with TRBJ1-4; no clear D. Trimming took off 5 bases at V and 4 bases at J, with 14 bases between the two ends. The CDR3 extends over 15 amino acids. The V gene's germline CDR1 is MNHEY and CDR2 SMNVEV (reference sequence). This CDR3 reads CASSADGLGNEKLFF. CDR3 DNA sequence: TGTGCCAGCAGTGCTGACGGGTTAGGTAATGAAAAACTGTTTTTT.

This clone was seen a few times. The chain couples TRBV10-1 to TRBJ2-3; D is undetermined. Trimming pared 4 bases from V and 2 bases from J, leaving 7 bases between. Germline V gene sequence: CDR1 WNHNN, CDR2 SYGVQD (reference sequence). The CDR3 spans 13 residues. The CDR3 DNA sequence: TGCGCCAGCAGTGCTACTATCACAGATACGCAGTATTTT. Its translation is CASSATITDTQYF.

This clone was detected a few times. This chain uses TRBV30 with TRBJ2-6; D ambiguous. This CDR3 region has 14 residues. Trimming took 7 bases from V and 0 from J, leaving 10 bases between them. Germline V gene sequence: CDR1 GTSNPN, CDR2 SVGIG (reference sequence). CDR3 residues: CAFPSASGANVLTF. The DNA of the CDR3 is TGTGCCTTTCCGAGCGCCTCTGGGGCCAACGTCCTGACTTTC.

This chain uses TRBV7-9 with TRBJ1-1; D uncertain. CDR3 length: 13 residues. The V end was cut by 4 bases, the J end by 4 bases, with 10 bases between. The V gene's germline CDR1 is SEHNR and CDR2 FQNEAQ (reference sequence). The CDR3 DNA is TGTGCCAGCAGCTCCTCCGGAGGCACTGAAGCTTTCTTT. Residues: CASSSSGGTEAFF.

V usage is TRBV2 and J usage is TRBJ1-2, with a weak D call TRBD1 (5 bases). The germline V and J ends were trimmed by 6 bases and 5 bases, with 10 bases remaining between them. Germline V gene sequence: CDR1 SNHLY, CDR2 FYNNEI. The CDR3 totals 12 residues. The CDR3 nucleotides are TGTGCCAGCAGCCGGGGGTTATATGGCTACACCTTC. Protein product: CASSRGLYGYTF.

The V and J genes are TRBV6-1 and TRBJ1-4; TRBD1 matches at 8 bases. This CDR3 comprises 16 residues. Germline lookup yields CDR1 MNHNS and CDR2 SASEGT. The J segment lost 7 bases and the V segment lost 1 base, leaving 8 bases of the junction unmatched. CDR3 loop: CASSEGTGRFGEKLFF. DNA for the CDR3: TGTGCCAGCAGTGAAGGGACAGGGCGATTCGGTGAAAAACTGTTTTTT.

The J gene is TRBJ2-1, the V gene TRBV15, with 14 bases matching TRBD2. V gave up 5 bases and J gave up 4 bases; unmatched junction bases: 16. Germline CDR1 reads LNHNV; CDR2 reads YYDKDF (reference sequence). The CDR3 loop spans 20 amino acids. The CDR3 loop is CATSGSSPGLAGVPYNEQFF. The CDR3 DNA reads TGTGCCACCAGCGGTTCAAGCCCGGGACTAGCGGGAGTACCATACAATGAGCAGTTCTTC.

V gene TRBV15 combines with J gene TRBJ1-1, with D perhaps matching TRBD1 (6 bases). CDR1 is LNHNV, CDR2 YYDKDF, per germline (reference sequence). V lost 0 bases to trimming and J lost 6 bases, with 8 bases between them. This CDR3 is built from 13 residues. CDR3 in amino acids: CATSREQGAEAFF. The CDR3 nucleotides are TGTGCCACCAGCAGAGAACAGGGTGCTGAAGCTTTCTTT.

V usage is TRBV6-5 and J usage is TRBJ1-5; 9 nucleotides align to TRBD1. The germline V gene has CDR1 MNHEY and CDR2 SVGAGI. The V and J ends lost 6 bases and 6 bases, in that order; junction bases with no gene match: 3. This CDR3 spans 13 amino acids. The DNA of the CDR3 is TGTGCCAGCAGCCTGGACAGGGGTCAGCCCCAGCATTTT. Its protein product is CASSLDRGQPQHF.

The gene calls are TRBV19 and TRBJ2-1, with 7 bases lining up with TRBD1. V dropped 2 bases and J dropped 9; count of bases not matched to a gene: 4. Germline lookup yields CDR1 LNHDA and CDR2 SQIVND (reference sequence). The CDR3 has 13 residues. DNA for the CDR3: TGTGCCAGTAGTATACTAGCAGGGGGTGAGCAGTTCTTC. Translating it yields CASSILAGGEQFF.

The chain carries TRBV7-9 and TRBJ1-4, with D possibly TRBD1 on 6 matching bases. CDR3 length: 13 residues. Germline-derived CDR1 and CDR2 are SEHNR and FQNEAQ (reference sequence). V shed 8 bases and J shed 7 bases, with 14 bases lying between them. The CDR3 nucleotides read TGTGCCAGCGCCCGGGGGGCGGGTGAAAAACTGTTTTTT. Translating it yields CASARGAGEKLFF.

The rearrangement uses TRBV29-1 and TRBJ1-2; D is possibly TRBD1 (6 bases). There are 18 residues in the CDR3. Trimming removed 3 bases at V and 2 bases at J, with 25 bases between. Germline V gives CDR1 SQVTM, CDR2 ANQGSEA. The CDR3 DNA reads as TGCAGCGTTGAGGCCACCGGGACATACCCTATAAAAAACTATGGCTACACCTTC. It encodes CSVEATGTYPIKNYGYTF.

This clone was counted many times. V gene TRBV30 combines with J gene TRBJ1-2, with TRBD1 matching over 8 bases. Trimming cost V 3 bases and J 8 bases; bases outside gene matches: 14. The CDR3 loop spans 15 amino acids. Germline lookup yields CDR1 GTSNPN and CDR2 SVGIG (reference sequence). The CDR3 spells CAWSRPGTGIGGYTF. CDR3 DNA sequence: TGTGCCTGGAGCCGCCCCGGGACAGGAATCGGAGGCTACACCTTC.

This rearrangement joins TRBV27 to TRBJ2-1, with TRBD1 identical over 11 bases. Germline CDR1 is MNHEY and CDR2 is SMNVEV (reference sequence). The CDR3 is 14 amino acids. After removal of 5 bases from V and 6 bases from J, the junction contained 3 bases not matched to a gene. CDR3 protein: CASSPGTGGNEQFF. The CDR3 DNA is TGTGCCAGCAGTCCCGGGACAGGGGGCAATGAGCAGTTCTTC.

CDR3 amino acids: CASNRVSGANVLTF. CDR3 in DNA: TGTGCCAGCAACAGGGTCTCTGGGGCCAACGTCCTGACTTTC. V gene TRBV2 combines with J gene TRBJ2-6; TRBD1 might be the D (6 bases). Between the trimmed V and J ends, which lost 7 bases and 0 bases, there was a span of 7 bases. CDR1 and CDR2 from the germline V gene are SNHLY and FYNNEI. This CDR3 contains 14 residues.